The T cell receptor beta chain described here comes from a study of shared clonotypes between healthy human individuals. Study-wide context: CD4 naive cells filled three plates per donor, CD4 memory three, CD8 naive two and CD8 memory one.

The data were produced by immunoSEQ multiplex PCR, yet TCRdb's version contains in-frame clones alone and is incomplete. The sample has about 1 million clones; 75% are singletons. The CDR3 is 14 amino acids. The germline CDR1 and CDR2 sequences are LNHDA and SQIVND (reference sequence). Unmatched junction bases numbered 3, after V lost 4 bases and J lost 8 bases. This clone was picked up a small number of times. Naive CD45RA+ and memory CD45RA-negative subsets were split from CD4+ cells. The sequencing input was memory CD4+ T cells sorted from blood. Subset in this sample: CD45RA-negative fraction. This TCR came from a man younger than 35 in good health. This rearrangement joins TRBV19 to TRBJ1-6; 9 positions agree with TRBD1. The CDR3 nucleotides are TGTGCCAGTAGTACGGGACAGGGACATTCACCCCTCCACTTT. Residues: CASSTGQGHSPLHF.